One sample yielded the 30 T cell receptor beta chains listed below, sequenced in a study of T cell changes during pregnancy in multiple sclerosis. Assay used: immunoSEQ multiplex PCR; TCRdb lists only in-frame clones, some missing. The table has approximately 83,000 clones, roughly 93% seen once. The source material was peripheral blood, sampled in the third trimester of pregnancy. These receptors were collected from a female donor with multiple sclerosis, enrolled in a pregnancy study.

The chain recombines TRBV6-1 with TRBJ1-1; 7 positions agree with TRBD1. V trimming: 0 bases; J trimming: 5 bases; junction bases outside the gene matches: 3. Germline V CDR1 and CDR2: MNHNS, SASEGT. The CDR3 has 14 residues. DNA for the CDR3: TGTGCCAGCAGTGAAGCGGGGACAGATACTGAAGCTTTCTTT. It encodes CASSEAGTDTEAFF.

This chain uses TRBV9 with TRBJ2-7; 11 nucleotides agree with TRBD2. The junction had 1 base not matched to a gene; V was cut back by 2 bases and J by 3 bases. The CDR3 length is 14 residues. Germline V gives CDR1 SGDLS, CDR2 YYNGEE. CDR3 protein: CASSVGTSGYEQYF. In nucleotides, the CDR3 is TGTGCCAGCAGCGTCGGGACTAGCGGCTACGAGCAGTACTTC. The variable domain in full, completed from reference TRBV9 and TRBJ2-7, reads DSGVTQTPKHLITATGQRVTLRCSPRSGDLSVYWYQQSLDQGLQFLIQYYNGEERAKGNILERFSAQQFPDLHSELNLSSLELGDSALYFCASSVGTSGYEQYFGPGTRLTVT.

This clone was detected only once. CDR3 nucleotide sequence: TGTGCCTGGGATTCCACAGGTTCGTTCGAGCAGTACTTC. Residues: CAWDSTGSFEQYF. The rearrangement joins TRBV30 to TRBJ2-7; TRBD1 might be the D (5 bases). The CDR3 is 13 amino acids. V shed 5 bases and J shed 6 bases, with 17 bases lying between them. Germline-derived CDR1 and CDR2 are GTSNPN and SVGIG (reference sequence). The full variable domain, rest sourced from reference TRBV30 and TRBJ2-7, is SQTIHQWPATLVQPVGSPLSLECTVEGTSNPNLYWYRQAAGRGLQLLFYSVGIGQISSEVPQNLSASRPQDRQFILSSKKLLLSDSGFYLCAWDSTGSFEQYFGPGTRLTVT.

The V and J genes are TRBV4-1 and TRBJ1-2; D might be TRBD1 (6 bases). CDR1 and CDR2 (germline): MGHRA, YSYEKL. The CDR3 consists of 15 residues. V was cut by 6 bases and J by 4 bases, with 18 bases left in between. CDR3 residues: CASRHREGGAYGYTF. CDR3 nucleotides: TGCGCCAGCAGACACAGGGAAGGGGGAGCCTATGGCTACACCTTC.

This chain uses TRBV19 with TRBJ1-2; 8 nucleotides line up with TRBD1. There are 15 residues in the CDR3. Germline CDR1 LNHDA, CDR2 SQIVND (reference sequence). V lost 5 bases and J lost 4; bases outside the gene matches: 9. The CDR3 spells CASSRGDRPLYGYTF. The CDR3 DNA sequence: TGTGCCAGTAGTCGGGGGGACAGGCCACTCTATGGCTACACCTTC. The variable domain in full, with the rest retrieved from reference TRBV19 and TRBJ1-2, is DGGITQSPKYLFRKEGQNVTLSCEQNLNHDAMYWYRQDPGQGLRLIYYSQIVNDFQKGDIAEGYSVSREKKESFPLTVTSAQKNPTAFYLCASSRGDRPLYGYTFGSGTRLTVV.

V and J are TRBV19 and TRBJ2-5; 11 nucleotides align to TRBD2. The CDR3 length is 17 residues. The germline gives CDR1 LNHDA, CDR2 SQIVND (reference sequence). V trimming: 1 base; J trimming: 1 base; junction bases outside the gene matches: 5. The DNA for the CDR3 is TGTGCCAGTAGTATAGGACCTAGCGGGAGGTTCCAAGAGACCCAGTACTTC. The encoded protein is CASSIGPSGRFQETQYF.

The V and J genes are TRBV7-8 and TRBJ2-3; TRBD1 matches 10 bases. Trimming took 6 bases from V and 4 from J; bases not matched to a gene: 4. This CDR3 is 14 amino acids long. The germline V gene has CDR1 SGHVS and CDR2 FQNEAQ. The CDR3 nucleotides read TGTGCCAGCAGTTCAGGACAGGGGGCAGATACGCAGTATTTT. It codes for CASSSGQGADTQYF.

The rearrangement joins TRBV7-6 to TRBJ2-6, with a possible D match to TRBD2 (6 bases). The germline gives CDR1 SGHVS, CDR2 FNYEAQ. V lost 10 bases to trimming and J lost 2 bases, with 15 bases between them. The CDR3 totals 15 residues. The CDR3 coding sequence is TGTGCCACCCACCTAGGAGGGCCTGGGGCCAACGTCCTGACTTTC. Protein: CATHLGGPGANVLTF.

V usage is TRBV7-2 and J usage is TRBJ1-3; unclear D gene. Germline values: CDR1 SGHTA, CDR2 FQGNSA. The CDR3 contains 15 residues. The V end was cut by 1 base, the J end by 1 base, with 8 bases between. The CDR3 protein is CASSLERGSGNTIYF. CDR3 sequence (DNA): TGTGCCAGCAGCTTAGAACGGGGATCTGGAAACACCATATATTTT.

The chain recombines TRBV2 with TRBJ1-1; D is uncertain. Trimming took 8 bases from V and 1 from J, leaving 14 bases between them. Germline V gene sequence: CDR1 SNHLY, CDR2 FYNNEI. This CDR3 is 14 amino acids long. The CDR3 protein is CASFPGEGNTEAFF. The CDR3 region has the DNA TGTGCCAGCTTTCCGGGAGAGGGGAACACTGAAGCTTTCTTT. Drawing the rest from reference TRBV2 and TRBJ1-1, the complete variable domain is EPEVTQTPSHQVTQMGQEVILRCVPISNHLYFYWYRQILGQKVEFLVSFYNNEISEKSEIFDDQFSVERPDGSNFTLKIRSTKLEDSAMYFCASFPGEGNTEAFFGQGTRLTVV.

V gene TRBV6-5 combines with J gene TRBJ2-7, with D perhaps matching TRBD2 (7 bases). The CDR3 spans 14 residues. Trimming took off 0 bases at V and 7 bases at J, with 13 bases between the two ends. Germline V gives CDR1 MNHEY, CDR2 SVGAGI. CDR3 amino acids: CASSYSRGGREQYF. The CDR3 region has the DNA TGTGCCAGCAGTTACTCGAGGGGGGGGCGGGAGCAGTACTTC.

This chain uses TRBV7-3 with TRBJ2-7; no clear D. This CDR3 has 15 residues. From germline, CDR1 is SGHTA and CDR2 FQGTGA. Trimming cost V 1 base and J 3 bases, with 13 bases left between them. DNA for the CDR3: TGTGCCAGCAGCTTAATGCCCGGTGTAAACTACGAGCAGTACTTC. Its protein is CASSLMPGVNYEQYF.

V is TRBV7-8 and J is TRBJ2-7, with D maybe TRBD1 (6 bases). Trimming pared 8 bases from V and 0 bases from J, leaving 20 bases between. The CDR3 runs to 16 residues. CDR1 and CDR2 from the germline V gene are SGHVS and FQNEAQ. In nucleotides, the CDR3 is TGTGCCAGCGACCGGTACGGGACACAGAGCTCCTACGAGCAGTACTTC. Its protein is CASDRYGTQSSYEQYF.

The count of this clone is one. The rearrangement joins TRBV11-1 to TRBJ2-7; 8 bases map to TRBD1. The V segment lost 2 bases and the J segment 0 bases; nucleotides outside the gene matches: 3. CDR1 and CDR2 (germline): SGHAT, FQDESV (reference sequence). The CDR3 runs to 15 residues. The CDR3 bases are TGTGCCAGCAGCTTACAGGGGGCCTCCTCCTACGAGCAGTACTTC. Protein product: CASSLQGASSYEQYF. Variable domain in full (rest from reference TRBV11-1 and TRBJ2-7): EAEVAQSPRYKITEKSQAVAFWCDPISGHATLYWYRQILGQGPELLVQFQDESVVDDSQLPKDRFSAERLKGVDSTLKIQPAELGDSAMYLCASSLQGASSYEQYFGPGTRLTVT.

This clone was seen just once. The V gene is TRBV10-2, the J gene TRBJ2-5, with D perhaps TRBD2 (6 bases). The CDR3 contains 14 residues. Germline V gene sequence: CDR1 WSHSY, CDR2 SAAADI. Trimming left V 8 bases short and J 5 bases short, with 18 bases between. CDR3 nucleotide sequence: TGCGCCAGCCAAGCGGGCCCGGGTTGGGAGACCCAGTACTTC. Its protein is CASQAGPGWETQYF.

This chain joins TRBV6-5 and TRBJ2-7; 8 bases are a match to TRBD1. This CDR3 is built from 13 residues. Germline V gives CDR1 MNHEY, CDR2 SVGAGI. Trimming cost V 4 bases and J 5 bases; bases outside gene matches: 4. Here the CDR3 DNA reads TGTGCCAGCAGTTGGGACAGGCGGGACGAGCAGTACTTC. It encodes CASSWDRRDEQYF.

V is TRBV6-6 and J is TRBJ2-1; D remains unclear. Looked up from germline, CDR1 is MNHNY and CDR2 is SVGAGI (reference sequence). The ends were cut back, 4 bases at V and 5 bases at J, with 6 bases in the middle. The CDR3 has 12 amino acids. CDR3: CASSFRNNEQFF. CDR3 coding DNA: TGTGCCAGCAGTTTCAGAAACAATGAGCAGTTCTTC.

This chain links TRBV4-2 with TRBJ2-7; TRBD1 is a possible D gene (5 bases). The CDR3 extends over 15 amino acids. The germline gives CDR1 LGHNA, CDR2 YNFKEQ. Trimming removed 0 bases from V and 3 bases from J, with 12 bases in between. DNA for the CDR3: TGTGCCAGCAGCCAAGATAAGACAGAACTCTACGAGCAGTACTTC. Translated: CASSQDKTELYEQYF.

This chain connects TRBV4-1 to TRBJ1-5, with unresolved D. The V end was cut by 1 base, the J end by 4 bases, with 14 bases between. CDR3 length: 16 amino acids. The germline CDR1 and CDR2 sequences are MGHRA and YSYEKL. The CDR3 loop reads CASSQVFQLLNQPQHF. The CDR3 DNA reads as TGCGCCAGCAGCCAAGTATTCCAGTTATTAAATCAGCCCCAGCATTTT.

The chain links TRBV19 to TRBJ2-1, with 12 bases matching TRBD2. Germline trimming cut 0 bases from V and 7 bases from J; bases unmatched to any gene: 1. The CDR3 contains 15 residues. Germline CDR1 LNHDA, CDR2 SQIVND (reference sequence). CDR3 region: CASSIELAGGNEQFF. CDR3 in DNA: TGTGCCAGTAGTATAGAACTAGCGGGAGGTAATGAGCAGTTCTTC.

This clone was seen just once. The chain carries TRBV18 and TRBJ2-7; 9 bases are a match to TRBD1. The CDR3 runs to 15 residues. Germline V gene lookup returns CDR1 KGHSH and CDR2 LQKENI. Germline trimming cut 5 bases from V and 6 bases from J; bases unmatched to any gene: 11. As DNA, the CDR3 is TGTGCCAGCTCAGGGCTACAGGGGGCGTTGGGCGAGCAGTACTTC. Its translation: CASSGLQGALGEQYF.

This chain connects TRBV28 to TRBJ1-3, with a tentative D call TRBD1 (5 bases). Trimming left V 6 bases short and J 4 bases short, with 22 bases between. Germline V gives CDR1 MDHEN, CDR2 SYDVKM. The CDR3 runs to 17 residues. The CDR3 protein is CASRPQGTGRTGNTIYF. In DNA, the CDR3 is TGTGCCAGCAGACCGCAGGGAACCGGAAGAACGGGAAACACCATATATTTT.

This clone was found once. CDR3 sequence reads: CASSVDGRVNTIYF. CDR3 DNA sequence: TGTGCCAGCAGCGTAGACGGCAGGGTTAACACCATATATTTT. The genes are TRBV9 and TRBJ1-3; TRBD1 might be the D (5 bases). Germline assignment: CDR1 SGDLS and CDR2 YYNGEE. This CDR3 contains 14 residues. V lost 0 bases and J 7 bases, leaving 11 bases between the germline ends.

This chain joins TRBV27 and TRBJ2-5; possibly TRBD1 for D (6 bases). With 3 bases removed from V and 5 bases from J, the gap between germline ends came to 19 bases. Germline CDR1 MNHEY, CDR2 SMNVEV (reference sequence). The CDR3 length is 16 residues. The CDR3 DNA is TGTGCCAGCAGTTTCGAGGCCCCCACAGGGCAGGAGACCCAGTACTTC. Protein: CASSFEAPTGQETQYF.

The chain combines TRBV28 with TRBJ1-5; D not resolved. Trimming cost V 4 bases and J 4 bases, with 17 bases left between them. The CDR3 spans 16 residues. CDR1 is MDHEN and CDR2 is SYDVKM in the germline V gene. The CDR3 bases are TGTGCCAGCAGTTCGTTGGCACAGAGTAAAAATCAGCCCCAGCATTTT. It encodes CASSSLAQSKNQPQHF.

CDR3 sequence reads: CAISLSPGNTIYF. The DNA of the CDR3 is TGTGCCATCAGCCTGTCTCCTGGAAACACCATATATTTT. The chain uses TRBV10-3 and TRBJ1-3; D uncertain. Between the trimmed V and J ends, which lost 6 bases and 2 bases, there was a span of 8 bases. The CDR3 is 13 amino acids. The germline V gene encodes CDR1 ENHRY and CDR2 SYGVKD.

V usage is TRBV28 and J usage is TRBJ2-7, with 9 bases that match TRBD1. The CDR3 is 15 amino acids. Per the germline V gene, CDR1 is MDHEN and CDR2 is SYDVKM. Trimming at V came to 5 bases and at J to 3 bases, leaving 8 bases not matched to a gene. CDR3 region: CASSLTGTGLYEQYF. The DNA for the CDR3 is TGTGCCAGCAGTCTAACCGGGACAGGGCTCTACGAGCAGTACTTC.

This clone was seen once. The rearrangement uses TRBV29-1 and TRBJ2-7; TRBD2 matches at 7 bases. The CDR3 extends over 13 amino acids. V lost 5 bases and J lost 3; bases outside the gene matches: 7. CDR1 and CDR2 (germline): SQVTM, ANQGSEA. The CDR3 DNA reads TGCAGCGTTCGTGGCGGGAGCCACTACGAGCAGTACTTC. This codes for CSVRGGSHYEQYF.

This chain connects TRBV2 to TRBJ2-3, with a possible D match to TRBD2 (7 bases). Trimming shortened V by 7 bases and J by 2 bases, and 10 bases separated the two germline ends. The CDR3 covers 13 residues. CDR1 SNHLY and CDR2 FYNNEI come from the germline V gene. DNA of the CDR3: TGTGCCAGCAAGGGGGGGGTCACAGATACGCAGTATTTT. It specifies CASKGGVTDTQYF. The full variable domain, with the rest looked up from reference TRBV2 and TRBJ2-3, is EPEVTQTPSHQVTQMGQEVILRCVPISNHLYFYWYRQILGQKVEFLVSFYNNEISEKSEIFDDQFSVERPDGSNFTLKIRSTKLEDSAMYFCASKGGVTDTQYFGPGTRLTVL.

The chain carries TRBV30 and TRBJ2-1; 10 bases map to TRBD2. The germline V gene has CDR1 GTSNPN and CDR2 SVGIG (reference sequence). Germline trimming cut 3 bases from V and 4 bases from J; bases unmatched to any gene: 0. CDR3 size: 13 residues. For the CDR3, the DNA is TGTGCCTGGAGACTAGCGGGGTACAATGAGCAGTTCTTC. Encoded protein: CAWRLAGYNEQFF.